The 17 T cell receptor beta chains in this list originate from one sample, sequenced in a study of breast tumors, draining lymph nodes, adjacent tissues. The lymph nodes were axillary draining lymph nodes from breast cancer patients. TCRdb re-analysed the multiplex PCR reads in MiXCR, keeping a single row per CDR3 protein. The data hold about 150,000 distinct CDR3 sequences, with around 24% observed a single time. Sequencing was carried out using axillary lymph node tissue. Receptor source: a female donor with breast cancer. Some clones in this sample may be carry-over from other donors' samples.

Points on this clonotype: An end of the junction differs from the germline gene, which may be a read error. This chain joins TRBV6-5 and TRBJ2-2; maybe TRBD2 (5 bases). The length of the CDR3 is 12 residues. CDR1 is MNHEY, CDR2 SVGAGI, per germline. The CDR3 loop is CASSYTTGELSF. The CDR3 bases are TGTGCCAGCAGTTATACAACCGGGGAGCTGTCTTTT.

To note about this clonotype: This sequence may be a read error, since a much larger clone differs from it by one base. This sequence joins TRBV6-1 and TRBJ2-7; 9 bases are shared with TRBD2. This CDR3 contains 14 residues. CDR1 is MNHNS and CDR2 is SASEGT in the germline V gene. In nucleotides, the CDR3 is TGTGCCAGCACTCTTAGCGGGAGTTCCTACGAGCAGTGCTTC. It codes for CASTLSGSSYEQCF.

With respect to this clonotype: A much larger clonotype is one base distant, so this may be a read error. The rearrangement uses TRBV7-2 and TRBJ2-1; tentative D call: TRBD2 (6 bases). The CDR3 covers 15 residues. Germline values: CDR1 SGHTA, CDR2 FQGNSA. For the CDR3, the DNA is TGTGCCAGCAGCTCGGACTATTCCTCCCACAATGAGCAGTTCTTC. Translated, it gives CASSSDYSSHNEQFF.

This clonotype came up once. At one of its ends the junction is not consistent with the germline gene, which may arise from a read error. This chain uses TRBV19 with TRBJ1-2, with 9 bases lining up with TRBD1. The CDR3 is 14 amino acids. Germline-derived CDR1 and CDR2 are LNHDA and SQIVND (reference sequence). The CDR3 protein is CASSPDRGSYGYTF. DNA for the CDR3: TGTGCTAGTAGTCCCGACAGGGGGAGCTATGGCTACACCTTC.

In the case of this clonotype: Being one base from a much bigger clone, this may be a read error. The rearrangement links TRBV5-1 to TRBJ2-2; maybe TRBD2 (5 bases). CDR1 and CDR2 (germline): SGHRS, YFSETQ. This CDR3 has 15 residues. The CDR3 reads CASSSLVGVTEELFF. CDR3 DNA sequence: TGCGCCAGCAGCTCGCTGGTCGGGGTCACCGAGGAGCTGTTTTTT.

Ten or more counts support this clonotype. CDR3 coding DNA: TGTGCCAGCAGCTTAAAACCGGGAACGAACACCGGGGAGCTGTTTTTT. This translates into CASSLKPGTNTGELFF. The gene calls are TRBV7-2 and TRBJ2-2; TRBD2 is a possible D gene (5 bases). CDR3 length: 16 residues. Germline V gene sequence: CDR1 SGHTA, CDR2 FQGNSA. V lost 2 bases and J lost 0, with 10 bases in between.

On this clonotype: This likely comes from a read error, as the CDR3 has no conserved phenylalanine or tryptophan at its end. The chain employs TRBV4-1 and TRBJ2-5, with 9 bases fitting TRBD1. CDR1 is MGHRA, CDR2 YSYEKL, per germline. The ends lost 6 bases at V and 3 bases at J; junction bases unmatched: 17. This CDR3 is built from 18 residues. CDR3 sequence (DNA): TGCGCCAGCAGTTCCCGGGCCGGGACAGGGATTGTGAAAGAGACCCAGTACTCC. This sequence encodes CASSSRAGTGIVKETQYS.

On this clonotype itself: A much bigger clone sits one base away, suggesting this may be a read error. This chain connects TRBV6-1 to TRBJ2-7; TRBD2 matches at 10 bases. Per the germline V gene, CDR1 is MNHNS and CDR2 is SASEGT. J gave up 1 base and V 7 bases, and 4 bases lay outside the gene matches. The CDR3 length is 14 residues. CDR3 loop: CASTLSGRSYEQYF. CDR3 nucleotides: TGTGCCAGCACTCTTAGCGGGAGGTCCTACGAGCAGTACTTC.

A word on this clonotype: A much larger clone lies a single base off, so this may be a read error. The chain combines TRBV3-1 with TRBJ1-6, with 10 bases lining up with TRBD1. Trimming took 8 bases from V and 6 from J; bases not matched to a gene: 7. Germline values: CDR1 LGHDT, CDR2 YNNKEL (reference sequence). The CDR3 length is 15 residues. The CDR3 spells CASGPGTGVNSPLHF. In DNA form, the CDR3 reads TGTGCCAGCGGCCCGGGGACAGGGGTTAATTCACCCCTCCACTTT.

The chain is built from TRBV20-1 and TRBJ2-6; perhaps TRBD2 as D (6 bases). This CDR3 has 17 amino acids. CDR1 and CDR2 from the germline V gene are DFQATT and SNEGSKA (reference sequence). V was trimmed by 4 bases and J by 0 bases, leaving 16 bases between them. The CDR3 reads CSATNLRGTSGANVLTF. Written as DNA, the CDR3 is TGCAGTGCTACGAATTTGCGGGGAACCTCTGGGGCCAACGTCCTGACTTTC.

To note about this clonotype: A much larger clone sits a single nucleotide away, making a read error possible. The chain combines TRBV11-2 with TRBJ2-1, with 8 bases identical to TRBD1. This CDR3 has 12 residues. Germline CDR1 SGHAT, CDR2 FQNNGV. Written as DNA, the CDR3 is TGTGCCTGCAGGAGACAGGGGAGTGAGCAGTTCTTC. Translated: CACRRQGSEQFF.

This chain connects TRBV7-9 to TRBJ2-2; D remains unclear. This CDR3 region has 12 residues. Germline V gives CDR1 SEHNR, CDR2 FQNEAQ (reference sequence). Trimming cost V 2 bases and J 7 bases, with 5 bases left between them. The CDR3 bases are TGTGCCAGCAGCTTAAGTGGCGGGGAGCTGTTTTTT. It yields the protein CASSLSGGELFF. The full variable domain, completed using reference TRBV7-9 and TRBJ2-2, is DTGVSQNPRHKITKRGQNVTFRCDPISEHNRLYWYRQTLGQGPEFLTYFQNEAQLEKSRLLSDRFSAERPKGSFSTLEIQRTEQGDSAMYLCASSLSGGELFFGEGSRLTVL.

This clonotype was counted ten times or more. The J gene is TRBJ2-7, the V gene TRBV12-3 or TRBV12-4; the D is unclear. The V end was cut by 1 base, the J end by 9 bases, with 13 bases between. There are 13 residues in the CDR3. The CDR3 DNA reads TGTGCCAGCAGTTTAGGCAGAGAAATCCCGCAGTACTTC. Translating gives CASSLGREIPQYF.

On this clonotype itself: One base away lies a much larger clone, so this may be a sequencing read error. This rearrangement joins TRBV12-3 or TRBV12-4 to TRBJ2-2; D is possibly TRBD1 or TRBD2 (5 bases each). The CDR3 loop spans 11 amino acids. CDR3 bases: TGTGCCAGCAGCGTTCGTGGGGGGCTGTTTTTT. It codes for CASSVRGGLFF.

In this sample, this clonotype turned up many times. The chain couples TRBV20-1 to TRBJ2-5, with TRBD2 matching 13 bases. Trimming cost V 3 bases and J 5 bases; bases outside gene matches: 3. Per the germline V gene, CDR1 is DFQATT and CDR2 is SNEGSKA (reference sequence). The CDR3 contains 14 residues. The CDR3 sequence is CSASGLAGVETQYF. The CDR3 nucleotides are TGCAGTGCTAGTGGACTAGCGGGAGTTGAGACCCAGTACTTC.

Notes on this clonotype: With a much larger clone just one base away, this may be a read error. The rearrangement uses TRBV3-1 and TRBJ2-7, with unresolved D. The V gene's germline CDR1 is LGHDT and CDR2 YNNKEL (reference sequence). The CDR3 sequence is 13 residues long. Here the CDR3 DNA reads TGTGCCAGCGGCCAAAACTACCAATACGAGCAGTACTTC. Translation: CASGQNYQYEQYF.

This clonotype has a handful of counts. The chain uses TRBV6-2 or TRBV6-3 and TRBJ2-5; D gene unclear. V lost 4 bases, J lost 4 bases, and 13 bases lay in between. Germline-derived CDR1 and CDR2 are MNHEY and SVGEGT. CDR3 length: 14 residues. The CDR3 DNA reads as TGTGCCAGCAGTTCCGCCGGTACGGGAGAGACCCAGTACTTC. This codes for CASSSAGTGETQYF.